In this sample, the clone carrying this T cell receptor (beta chain) turned up once. Its antigen is undetermined. This entry comes from a study of shared clonotypes between healthy human individuals. Replicate PCRs run on sorted subsets employed roughly 190 ng DNA, roughly 30,000 T cell genomes. The repertoire was sequenced with immunoSEQ multiplex PCR; TCRdb's copy has only in-frame clones and lacks some. The table has roughly 1,500,000 clones, approximately 98% seen once. Broader study findings: Sharing across four donors was highest in naive CD4 (about 5%) and lowest in memory CD8 (approximately 0.4%).

The ends lost 1 base at V and 9 bases at J; junction bases unmatched: 12. The CDR3 is 16 residues long. CDR1 LNHNV and CDR2 YYDKDF come from the germline V gene (reference sequence). The chain combines TRBV15 with TRBJ2-4, with TRBD2 identical over 7 bases. The sequenced sample consisted of naive CD4+ T cells sorted from blood. As for subset: CD45RA+ positively selected. The sequence was collected from a man aged 30 to 45 in good health. In DNA form, the CDR3 reads TGTGCCACCAGCAGAGCTGTTGGCGGGAGCTTGGGCATTCAGTACTTC. It is translated as CATSRAVGGSLGIQYF.